This TCR beta chain was sequenced for a study of monozygotic twins with inflammatory bowel disease. Study-wide results and caveats: IBD patients showed reduced TCRbeta diversity (inverse Simpson) versus healthy co-twins. Ultimately, a single strong signal or clonotype associated with IBD was not supported.

Regarding this clonotype: Its antigen is undetermined.

The CDR3 is made up of 14 amino acids. The germline V gene has CDR1 SGHRS and CDR2 YFSETQ. Added by template switching were UMIs that each held a 6-nucleotide sample barcode. TCRdb re-called the 5' RACE reads, yielding one record per CDR3 amino acid sequence without DNA. Recorded here are approximately 400,000 distinct CDR3 sequences; the top ten clones represent 2% to 2.5%. This chain uses TRBV5-1 with TRBJ2-7; TCRdb reports TRBD2, a call that lacks DNA to check it against. This TCR derives from a human donor with ulcerative colitis or Crohn's disease, or a healthy co-twin of an affected twin (not recorded which). Sequencing was performed on blood. CDR3 loop: CASSSSGRDYEQYF. The variable domain in full, with the rest retrieved from reference TRBV5-1 and TRBJ2-7, is KAGVTQTPRYLIKTRGQQVTLSCSPISGHRSVSWYQQTPGQGLQFLFEYFSETQRNKGNFPGRFSGRQFSNSRSEMNVSTLELGDSALYLCASSSSGRDYEQYFGPGTRLTVT.